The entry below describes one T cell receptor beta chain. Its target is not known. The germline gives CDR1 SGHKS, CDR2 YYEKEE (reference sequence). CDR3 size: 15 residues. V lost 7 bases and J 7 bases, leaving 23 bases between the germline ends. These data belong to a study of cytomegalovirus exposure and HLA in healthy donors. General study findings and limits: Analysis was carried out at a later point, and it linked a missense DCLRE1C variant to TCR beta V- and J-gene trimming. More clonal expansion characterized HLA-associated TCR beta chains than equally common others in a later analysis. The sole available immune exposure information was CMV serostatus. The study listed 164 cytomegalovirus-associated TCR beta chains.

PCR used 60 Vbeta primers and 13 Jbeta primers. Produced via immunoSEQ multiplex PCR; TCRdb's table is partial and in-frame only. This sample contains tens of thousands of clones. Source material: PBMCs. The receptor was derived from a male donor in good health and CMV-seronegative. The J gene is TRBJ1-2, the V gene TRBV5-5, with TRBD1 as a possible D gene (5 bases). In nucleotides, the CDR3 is TGTGCCAGCTCTCCCATACGGGCCCTAGGGGTTGGCTACACCTTC. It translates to CASSPIRALGVGYTF.